This TCR beta chain emerged from a study of CD8 T cells in ankylosing spondylitis. Findings and caveats of the study: As for the disease-linked clones, they showed a CD8+ phenotype and occurred at relatively low frequencies in peripheral blood. Blood of patients with ankylosing spondylitis appeared to be characterized by a TCR beta motif of several highly homologous variants.

This clonotype was seen a few times. Antigen: not known. Construction of TCR beta libraries was performed using quantitative 5'-RACE with molecular barcodes. TCRdb reanalysed the 5' RACE reads using MiXCR and keeps one entry per CDR3 protein. The sample yields over 200,000 distinct CDR3 sequences, about a sixth seen once. V was trimmed by 0 bases and J by 4 bases, leaving 3 bases between them. This CDR3 is 12 amino acids long. The germline CDR1 and CDR2 sequences are LNHNV and YYDKDF (reference sequence). The chain joins TRBV15 to TRBJ1-1; D gene uncertain. This receptor was obtained from a male donor with ankylosing spondylitis. The sequencing input was blood, either unsorted or a sorted T cell fraction (not recorded which). In DNA form, the CDR3 reads TGTGCCACCAGCAGAGACGGCACTGAAGCTTTCTTT. It is translated as CATSRDGTEAFF.